This is a list of T cell receptor beta chains from one sample in a study of HIV-infected patients and healthy controls. A single record per CDR3 protein comes from TCRdb applying MiXCR to the 5' RACE reads. There are roughly 17,000 distinct CDR3 sequences in the sample; 5.5% occur only once, and 1.9% lies in the top ten. The sample taken for sequencing was blood. These receptor sequences come from an adult in good health. The CDR3 runs from the conserved cysteine through the conserved F or W. Fields, in order: J gene, CDR3 length, clone size, D gene, V gene, CDR3 protein, CDR3 DNA. D genes are given only for firm matches. Size tells how often a clone was seen (once, few, many) or the class of an expanded clone, and some rows leave it out.

>TRBJ2-3|16|medium-sized|TRBD1|TRBV11-1
CASSPLGTEKTDTQYF
TGTGCCAGCAGCCCTCTTGGGACAGAGAAGACAGATACGCAGTATTTT
>TRBJ1-5|16|many|-|TRBV19
CASSISGRGSNQPQHF
TGTGCCAGTAGTATATCCGGCCGGGGTAGCAATCAGCCCCAGCATTTT
>TRBJ1-4|15|few|-|TRBV20-1
CSASDPRNTNEKLFF
TGCAGTGCTAGCGATCCCCGAAATACTAATGAAAAACTGTTTTTT
>TRBJ1-1|13|medium-sized|-|TRBV7-9
CASSYTWNTEAFF
TGTGCCAGCAGCTACACATGGAACACTGAAGCTTTCTTT
>TRBJ2-2|16|many|TRBD1|TRBV24-1
CATSHSGTGDAGELFF
TGTGCCACCAGTCACTCCGGGACAGGGGATGCCGGGGAGCTGTTTTTT
>TRBJ2-1|17|many|TRBD1|TRBV6-5
CASSTGTGAVSYNEQFF
TGTGCCAGCAGCACGGGGACAGGGGCCGTCTCCTACAATGAGCAGTTCTTC
>TRBJ2-3|15|few|TRBD2|TRBV6-1
CASRLLADPTDTQYF
TGTGCCAGCCGACTACTAGCGGACCCCACAGATACGCAGTATTTT
>TRBJ2-3|14|-|-|TRBV29-1
CSVAPGRATYSQYF
TGCAGCGTAGCACCTGGTAGGGCTACTTATTCGCAGTATTTT
>TRBJ2-5|13|many|-|TRBV9
CASSVAERETQYF
TGTGCCAGCAGCGTAGCGGAACGAGAGACCCAGTACTTC
>TRBJ2-1|13|-|TRBD2|TRBV10-3
CAISEQIAGEQFF
TGTGCCATCAGTGAGCAGATAGCGGGGGAGCAGTTCTTC
>TRBJ1-1|15|many|TRBD1|TRBV11-3
CASSSSRGHGAEAFF
TGTGCCAGCAGCTCTTCCAGGGGGCATGGGGCTGAAGCTTTCTTT
>TRBJ1-1|15|many|TRBD1|TRBV19
CASSGVAQGAPEAFF
TGTGCCAGTAGTGGGGTTGCACAGGGGGCTCCCGAAGCTTTCTTT
>TRBJ2-3|14|few|-|TRBV28
CASSTDSSTDTQYF
TGTGCCAGCAGCACGGATAGTAGCACAGATACGCAGTATTTT
>TRBJ2-3|18|medium-sized|TRBD2|TRBV12-3/TRBV12-4
CASSLGLAGGSSTDTQYF
TGTGCCAGCAGTTTAGGGCTAGCGGGGGGCTCTAGCACAGATACGCAGTATTTT
>TRBJ2-1|13|many|-|TRBV12-3/TRBV12-4
CASRGPGVAEQFF
TGTGCCAGCAGAGGACCAGGGGTCGCTGAGCAGTTCTTC
>TRBJ1-3|16|many|-|TRBV29-1
CSVAGASKSSGNTIYF
TGCAGCGTTGCGGGGGCCAGCAAGAGCTCTGGAAACACCATATATTTT
>TRBJ2-7|16|many|TRBD1|TRBV9
CASSVGAGTDPYEQYF
TGTGCCAGCAGCGTAGGTGCCGGGACAGATCCCTACGAGCAGTACTTC
>TRBJ2-7|14|many|-|TRBV18
CASSPPGGQREQYF
TGTGCCAGCTCACCACCCGGGGGACAGCGCGAGCAGTACTTC
>TRBJ2-1|14|-|TRBD2|TRBV7-2
CASRKAGGNNEQFF
TGTGCCAGCAGGAAAGCGGGGGGGAACAATGAGCAGTTCTTC
>TRBJ2-3|15|many|TRBD1|TRBV20-1
CSASQTGGASDTQYF
TGCAGTGCTAGTCAAACAGGGGGCGCATCAGATACGCAGTATTTT
>TRBJ2-1|14|many|-|TRBV7-2
CASSPVMRPNEQFF
TGTGCCAGCAGCCCAGTTATGAGACCCAATGAGCAGTTCTTC
>TRBJ2-5|20|many|TRBD1|TRBV14
CASSQGPAFHRDRGRQTQYF
TGTGCCAGCAGCCAAGGGCCGGCCTTCCACCGGGACAGGGGACGGCAGACCCAGTACTTC
>TRBJ2-3|16|many|-|TRBV5-1
CASSGGGGGTTDTQYF
TGCGCCAGCAGCGGGGGGGGCGGGGGAACCACAGATACGCAGTATTTT
>TRBJ2-6|19|many|TRBD2|TRBV4-2
CASSQELAGGSSGANVLTF
TGTGCCAGCAGCCAGGAACTAGCGGGGGGTAGCTCTGGGGCCAACGTCCTGACTTTC
>TRBJ2-2|15|few|-|TRBV28
CASSRGGTDTGELFF
TGTGCCAGCAGCCGTGGAGGTACGGACACCGGGGAGCTGTTTTTT
>TRBJ2-1|13|-|-|TRBV12-3/TRBV12-4
CASSLVGGSEQFF
TGTGCCAGCAGTTTAGTGGGGGGCAGTGAGCAGTTCTTC
>TRBJ2-4|16|medium-sized|-|TRBV20-1
CSARDGYRLAKNIQYF
TGCAGTGCTAGAGATGGGTACCGACTAGCCAAAAACATTCAGTACTTC
>TRBJ2-4|17|-|TRBD1|TRBV6-5
CASSYLHRGSAKNIQYF
TGTGCCAGCAGTTACCTTCACAGGGGATCGGCCAAAAACATTCAGTACTTC
>TRBJ1-2|15|medium-sized|-|TRBV2
CASSEAGQALGGYTF
TGTGCCAGCAGTGAAGCGGGCCAGGCCCTCGGTGGCTACACCTTC
>TRBJ2-7|13|-|TRBD2|TRBV25-1
CASSDGGGGEQYF
TGTGCCAGCAGTGATGGGGGGGGGGGCGAGCAGTACTTC
>TRBJ2-2|18|-|-|TRBV5-1
CASSPRTGRAANTGELFF
TGCGCCAGCAGCCCAAGGACAGGGAGGGCAGCGAACACCGGGGAGCTGTTTTTT
>TRBJ1-5|17|many|TRBD1|TRBV7-2
CASSLGPGGRYNQPQHF
TGTGCCAGCAGCTTAGGTCCAGGGGGGAGATACAATCAGCCCCAGCATTTT
>TRBJ2-3|14|many|-|TRBV7-2
CASSVGGRADTQYF
TGTGCCAGCAGCGTCGGGGGCCGAGCAGATACGCAGTATTTT
>TRBJ1-5|16|many|TRBD1|TRBV12-5
CASGFGSRDSHQPQHF
TGTGCTAGTGGTTTTGGGAGTCGGGACAGTCATCAGCCCCAGCATTTT
>TRBJ1-6|15|many|-|TRBV7-3
CASSLMSGDNSPLHF
TGTGCCAGCAGCTTAATGTCAGGAGATAATTCACCCCTCCACTTT
>TRBJ2-3|19|-|TRBD2|TRBV4-3
CASSQDETSGGMGTDTQYF
TGCGCCAGCAGCCAAGACGAGACTAGCGGGGGCATGGGGACAGATACGCAGTATTTT
>TRBJ2-7|13|medium-sized|TRBD2|TRBV6-6
CASSPRLAGEQYF
TGTGCCAGCAGCCCCCGACTAGCGGGCGAGCAGTACTTC
>TRBJ1-3|13|-|-|TRBV20-1
CSAISRRVDTIYF
TGCAGTGCTATCAGCCGGAGAGTCGACACCATATATTTT
>TRBJ2-3|15|many|-|TRBV4-3
CASSQGRGGRYTQYF
TGCGCCAGCAGCCAAGGACGAGGGGGGCGGTATACGCAGTATTTT
>TRBJ2-3|14|many|-|TRBV7-2
CASSLALITDTQYF
TGTGCCAGCAGCTTAGCGCTGATTACAGATACGCAGTATTTT
>TRBJ1-5|16|many|TRBD1|TRBV7-9
CASSPLGQGVLGPQHF
TGTGCCAGCAGCCCCCTGGGACAGGGGGTGTTGGGGCCCCAGCATTTT
>TRBJ1-4|14|many|TRBD1|TRBV5-6
CASSLQGANEKLFF
TGTGCCAGCAGCTTACAGGGGGCTAATGAAAAACTGTTTTTT
>TRBJ1-2|15|many|-|TRBV12-3/TRBV12-4
CASSLFSAGNNGYTF
TGTGCCAGCAGTTTATTCAGCGCAGGGAACAATGGCTACACCTTC
>TRBJ1-5|15|many|-|TRBV10-3
CAISENLGGNQPQHF
TGTGCCATCAGTGAGAATTTAGGGGGAAATCAGCCCCAGCATTTT
>TRBJ2-3|15|many|-|TRBV11-2
CASSLEVGPTDTQYF
TGTGCCAGCAGCTTAGAGGTTGGCCCCACAGATACGCAGTATTTT
>TRBJ2-2|18|many|TRBD1|TRBV12-3/TRBV12-4
CASSWGIGDRANTGELFF
TGTGCCAGCAGTTGGGGGATCGGGGACAGGGCTAACACCGGGGAGCTGTTTTTT
>TRBJ1-2|14|-|-|TRBV6-5
CACSYLEGKDGYTF
TGTGCCTGCAGTTACTTAGAGGGGAAGGATGGCTACACCTTC
>TRBJ2-2|18|many|TRBD2|TRBV27
CASARGSGGTTLTGELFF
TGTGCCAGCGCCCGTGGTAGCGGGGGGACTACCCTAACCGGGGAGCTGTTTTTT
>TRBJ2-7|14|many|-|TRBV9
CASSVSRVPNEQYF
TGTGCCAGCAGCGTATCCAGGGTTCCGAACGAGCAGTACTTC
>TRBJ1-5|12|medium-sized|-|TRBV28
CASGGGGQPQHF
TGTGCCAGTGGGGGGGGAGGCCAGCCCCAGCATTTT
>TRBJ2-4|15|many|-|TRBV19
CASSNPPLAKNIQYF
TGTGCCAGTAGTAATCCCCCCTTAGCCAAAAACATTCAGTACTTC